This TCR beta chain was captured in a study of T-cell memory formation after mild COVID-19. Findings of the study overall: Some clones that responded were present in memory (sampled pre-infection), which suggests cross-reactive memory joined. The CD4+ clones that contracted clustered mainly within CM and EM, and the CD8+ clones concentrated in EMRA.

MiXCR was run by TCRdb on the 5' RACE reads, yielding one entry per CDR3 protein. Among some 130,000 distinct CDR3 sequences listed, about 23% were seen once. Comments on this clonotype: Its antigen is still unknown.

The source is an adult woman who had mild COVID-19 (a few samples of this study predate the infection). Cell type and time point are not known. What was sequenced was PBMCs or a T cell subset sorted from them (not recorded which).

CDR3 in amino acids: CASKDLLVNTEAFF. The CDR3 DNA is TGTGCCAGCAAAGACCTCCTGGTCAACACTGAAGCTTTCTTT. The chain links TRBV27 to TRBJ1-1, with D unclear. There are 14 residues in the CDR3. Trimming took off 7 bases at V and 2 bases at J, with 14 bases between the two ends. Germline V CDR1 and CDR2: MNHEY, SMNVEV (reference sequence).